The clone carrying this T cell receptor beta chain was counted ten times or more. Its antigen is currently unknown. V was cut by 4 bases and J by 4 bases, with 2 bases left in between. The CDR3 length is 10 residues. Germline loops: CDR1 SGHRS, CDR2 YFSETQ. This record comes from a study of T cells in Graves' hyperthyroidism and ophthalmopathy. Patients were aged 18 to 65, had disease duration under 2 months, and had newly diagnosed hyperthyroidism. Broader study findings: Most thyroid clonotypes with frequency above 0.001 were detected in blood. Model output signaled ophthalmopathy a median roughly 6.1 months ahead of onset. From stable hyperthyroidism, ophthalmopathy was set apart by a 13 V-J model.

The source material, RNA transcripts, was used to amplify TCR beta CDR3 regions. First-round RT-PCR of the TCR CDR3 relied on the HTBI primer set. TCRdb re-called the multiplex PCR reads with MiXCR, one entry per CDR3 protein. The sample has 210,000 or so distinct CDR3 sequences; 17% are singletons. Sequences were obtained from blood. The TCR originated in a man aged 50 to 60 with Graves' hyperthyroidism. The chain combines TRBV5-1 with TRBJ2-5; D unclear. The CDR3 sequence: CASSVETQYF. DNA of the CDR3: TGCGCCAGCAGCGTAGAGACCCAGTACTTC.